This entry lists 28 T cell receptor beta chains sequenced from one sample in a study of cytomegalovirus exposure and HLA in healthy donors. The study ran its PCR with 60 Vbeta and 13 Jbeta primers. Libraries were prepared by immunoSEQ multiplex PCR; TCRdb keeps only in-frame clonotypes and omits some of them. The table lists some 170,000 clones, 81% of them singletons. Input material: PBMCs. These receptors were taken from a woman younger than 35 in good health and CMV-seropositive.

The rearrangement uses TRBV5-1 and TRBJ2-2; a possible D gene is TRBD2 (6 bases). Trimming took 7 bases from V and 4 from J, leaving 14 bases between them. Germline V gene sequence: CDR1 SGHRS, CDR2 YFSETQ. The CDR3 has 14 residues. CDR3 DNA: TGCGCCAGCGAGGAGGGGCGCGTCACCGGGGAGCTGTTTTTT. Amino acid sequence: CASEEGRVTGELFF.

The chain couples TRBV7-9 to TRBJ2-1; 7 bases are a match to TRBD1. The CDR3 totals 14 residues. Germline V gene data show CDR1 as SEHNR and CDR2 as FQNEAQ (reference sequence). The junction had 5 bases not matched to a gene; V was cut back by 3 bases and J by 6 bases. In DNA, the CDR3 is TGTGCCAGCAGCTTGGCAGGACAGGCCAATGAGCAGTTCTTC. Its translation: CASSLAGQANEQFF. The full variable domain, in which reference TRBV7-9 and TRBJ2-1 provide the parts outside the CDR3, is DTGVSQNPRHKITKRGQNVTFRCDPISEHNRLYWYRQTLGQGPEFLTYFQNEAQLEKSRLLSDRFSAERPKGSFSTLEIQRTEQGDSAMYLCASSLAGQANEQFFGPGTRLTVL.

This clone was recorded a few times. The CDR3 region is CASSDGQGESPLHF. As DNA, the CDR3 is TGTGCCAGCAGTGACGGACAGGGAGAGTCACCCCTCCACTTT. V is TRBV6-1 and J is TRBJ1-6; 8 nucleotides agree with TRBD1. Germline V CDR1 and CDR2: MNHNS, SASEGT. The length of the CDR3 is 14 residues. V was pared by 3 bases and J by 10 bases, with 5 bases of the junction left unmatched.

This clone was counted between two and nine times. The CDR3 nucleotides are TGCGCCAGCAGCCAAGGCCTGGGACTCTACACCGGGGAGCTGTTTTTT. This encodes CASSQGLGLYTGELFF. V and J are TRBV4-3 and TRBJ2-2, with a weak D call TRBD2 (6 bases). With 1 base removed from V and 3 bases from J, the gap between germline ends came to 12 bases. This CDR3 has 16 amino acids. Germline CDR1 and CDR2: LGHNA and YSLEER.

The chain employs TRBV5-4 and TRBJ2-5; TRBD2 agrees at 8 bases. The CDR3 is made up of 16 amino acids. Germline-derived CDR1 and CDR2 are SGHNT and YYREEE (reference sequence). The ends lost 0 bases at V and 1 base at J; junction bases unmatched: 5. The CDR3 DNA sequence: TGTGCCAGCAGCTTGGAAGTAGCGGGGATCCAAGAGACCCAGTACTTC. It yields the protein CASSLEVAGIQETQYF.

This chain uses TRBV7-8 with TRBJ2-1; 9 positions match TRBD1. V gave up 8 bases and J gave up 5 bases; unmatched junction bases: 10. CDR1 is SGHVS and CDR2 is FQNEAQ in the germline V gene. This CDR3 spans 15 amino acids. The CDR3 coding sequence is TGTGCCAGCGGCTATACAGGGGGCAGGCACAATGAGCAGTTCTTC. The encoded protein is CASGYTGGRHNEQFF. Using reference TRBV7-8 and TRBJ2-1 for the parts outside the CDR3, the full variable domain is GAGVSQSPRYKVAKRGQDVALRCDPISGHVSLFWYQQALGQGPEFLTYFQNEAQLDKSGLPSDRFFAERPEGSVSTLKIQRTQQEDSAVYLCASGYTGGRHNEQFFGPGTRLTVL.

This clone was seen a single time. The chain joins TRBV5-6 to TRBJ2-7; D gene ambiguous. This CDR3 has 13 residues. V was pared by 2 bases and J by 7 bases, with 13 bases between. Germline-derived CDR1 and CDR2 are SGHDT and YYEEEE. CDR3: CASSFSAAGEQYF. CDR3 DNA: TGTGCCAGCAGCTTTTCGGCCGCAGGTGAGCAGTACTTC. The full variable domain, in which reference TRBV5-6 and TRBJ2-7 provide the parts outside the CDR3, is DAGVTQSPTHLIKTRGQQVTLRCSPKSGHDTVSWYQQALGQGPQFIFQYYEEEERQRGNFPDRFSGHQFPNYSSELNVNALLLGDSALYLCASSFSAAGEQYFGPGTRLTVT.

The chain links TRBV28 to TRBJ1-2; 7 bases fit TRBD1. The CDR3 has 14 residues. CDR1 is MDHEN and CDR2 is SYDVKM in the germline V gene. Germline trimming cut 2 bases from V and 2 bases from J; bases unmatched to any gene: 2. The CDR3 DNA sequence: TGTGCCAGCAGTTTAACAGGGGAAAACTATGGCTACACCTTC. Residues: CASSLTGENYGYTF.

The chain uses TRBV5-5 and TRBJ2-5, with 7 bases matching TRBD1. Trimming took 3 bases from V and 5 from J; bases not matched to a gene: 7. The CDR3 loop spans 14 amino acids. Per germline, CDR1 SGHKS and CDR2 YYEKEE (reference sequence). The CDR3 loop reads CASSWDSTLETQYF. The CDR3 bases are TGTGCCAGCAGCTGGGACAGTACTTTGGAGACCCAGTACTTC.

This chain connects TRBV10-1 to TRBJ2-1; 9 bases line up with TRBD1. Germline V gene data show CDR1 as WNHNN and CDR2 as SYGVQD (reference sequence). The length of the CDR3 is 16 residues. Trimming at V came to 3 bases and at J to 4 bases, leaving 7 bases not matched to a gene. The CDR3 sequence: CASSEVRDRAYNEQFF. The CDR3 bases are TGCGCCAGCAGTGAAGTCCGGGACAGGGCGTACAATGAGCAGTTCTTC.

This chain links TRBV6-6 with TRBJ1-2; the D gene is possibly TRBD1 (6 bases). Germline-derived CDR1 and CDR2 are MNHNY and SVGAGI (reference sequence). Trimming removed 0 bases at V and 0 bases at J, with 11 bases between. The CDR3 runs to 16 residues. CDR3 DNA: TGTGCCAGCAGTTACTCACGGGACACAGCTAACTATGGCTACACCTTC. It codes for CASSYSRDTANYGYTF.

The V and J genes are TRBV6-5 and TRBJ2-7; tentatively, D is TRBD2 (5 bases). V gave up 6 bases and J gave up 4 bases, with 13 bases separating them. Germline V lookup: CDR1 MNHEY, CDR2 SVGAGI. The CDR3 has 13 amino acids. CDR3 in amino acids: CASSSEGTYEQYF. As DNA, the CDR3 is TGTGCCAGCAGCAGCGAGGGAACGTACGAGCAGTACTTC.

The chain has TRBV28 and TRBJ2-5, with 10 bases lining up with TRBD1. The junction had 6 bases not matched to a gene; V was cut back by 4 bases and J by 4 bases. From germline, CDR1 is MDHEN and CDR2 SYDVKM. The CDR3 has 15 residues. CDR3 DNA sequence: TGTGCCAGCAGTTCTCTGGACAGGGGGGGAGAGACCCAGTACTTC. This encodes CASSSLDRGGETQYF.

The chain uses TRBV7-2 and TRBJ1-1; TRBD1 aligns across 9 bases. V lost 5 bases to trimming and J lost 3 bases; unmatched junction nucleotides: 7. The CDR3 has 15 residues. Germline V gene sequence: CDR1 SGHTA, CDR2 FQGNSA. The CDR3 protein is CASSATGGRDTEAFF. Here the CDR3 DNA reads TGTGCCAGCAGCGCCACAGGGGGCAGGGACACTGAAGCTTTCTTT. Complete variable domain (other parts from reference TRBV7-2 and TRBJ1-1): GAGVSQSPSNKVTEKGKDVELRCDPISGHTALYWYRQSLGQGLEFLIYFQGNSAPDKSGLPSDRFSAERTGGSVSTLTIQRTQQEDSAVYLCASSATGGRDTEAFFGQGTRLTVV.

The chain employs TRBV7-2 and TRBJ1-1, with unresolved D. V lost 3 bases, J lost 1 base, and 6 bases lay in between. The CDR3 sequence is 13 residues long. Germline V CDR1 and CDR2: SGHTA, FQGNSA. The CDR3: CASSFSQNTEAFF. CDR3 DNA sequence: TGTGCCAGCAGCTTTTCACAGAACACTGAAGCTTTCTTT.

The gene calls are TRBV6-1 and TRBJ1-2, with TRBD1 as a possible D gene (5 bases). V lost 0 bases, J lost 2 bases, and 7 bases lay in between. Per germline, CDR1 MNHNS and CDR2 SASEGT. The CDR3 loop spans 14 amino acids. The CDR3: CASSEAEGNYGYTF. The CDR3 DNA reads as TGTGCCAGCAGTGAAGCGGAGGGGAACTATGGCTACACCTTC.

J is TRBJ1-2 and V is TRBV7-8; 7 nucleotides agree with TRBD1. The germline gives CDR1 SGHVS, CDR2 FQNEAQ. The CDR3 has 12 residues. Trimming cost V 4 bases and J 8 bases; bases outside gene matches: 4. The CDR3 DNA reads as TGTGCCAGCAGCTCAGTACAGGGGGGCTACACCTTC. Translated, it gives CASSSVQGGYTF.

The chain has TRBV21-1 and TRBJ2-7; the table's D gene call, TRBD2, was not cross checked with the DNA. TRBV21-1 is a pseudogene segment. The CDR3 extends over 18 amino acids. The CDR3 protein is CASSNSHGRATSTYEQYF. The DNA for the CDR3 is TGTGCCAGCAGCAACAGTCATGGGAGGGCAACTTCTACCTACGAGCAGTACTTC.

V and J are TRBV7-6 and TRBJ2-1; a possible D gene is TRBD1 (6 bases). Deletions cut 1 base from V and 4 bases from J, with 11 bases between. This CDR3 comprises 15 residues. The germline CDR1 and CDR2 sequences are SGHVS and FNYEAQ. The CDR3: CASSLEGQQYNEQFF. CDR3 sequence (DNA): TGTGCCAGCAGCTTAGAGGGACAACAATACAATGAGCAGTTCTTC.

This chain uses TRBV6-6 with TRBJ2-5; D not certain. The CDR3 loop spans 14 amino acids. In germline, CDR1 is MNHNY, CDR2 SVGAGI (reference sequence). Trimming stripped 0 bases from V and 2 bases from J, with 7 bases between. CDR3 DNA sequence: TGTGCCAGCAGTTACTCGAGGTCTCAAGAGACCCAGTACTTC. Its translation: CASSYSRSQETQYF.

The chain has TRBV19 and TRBJ1-4; 8 bases are shared with TRBD1. Germline CDR1 and CDR2: LNHDA and SQIVND (reference sequence). CDR3 length equals 14 residues. With V trimmed by 7 bases and J by 7 bases, 8 bases remained unmatched. The CDR3 loop reads CASIPTGDGEKLFF. The CDR3 nucleotides are TGTGCCAGTATCCCGACAGGGGACGGTGAAAAACTGTTTTTT.

The rearrangement joins TRBV30 to TRBJ1-1; 12 bases agree with TRBD1. J lost 7 bases, V lost 1 base, and 4 bases had no gene match. This CDR3 comprises 14 residues. Germline lookup yields CDR1 GTSNPN and CDR2 SVGIG (reference sequence). The CDR3 spells CAWSAGQGAGEAFF. The CDR3 DNA reads as TGTGCCTGGAGTGCGGGACAGGGGGCGGGTGAAGCTTTCTTT.

Concerning this clone itself: Distinct nucleotide sequences in the sample also encode this CDR3. J is TRBJ2-2 and V is TRBV18; 8 bases align to TRBD2. In germline, CDR1 is KGHSH, CDR2 LQKENI. This CDR3 has 16 residues. After removal of 3 bases from V and 0 bases from J, the junction contained 3 bases not matched to a gene. CDR3 DNA: TGTGCCAGCTCACCCACCGGGGGGGCGAACACCGGGGAGCTGTTTTTT. Protein sequence: CASSPTGGANTGELFF.

There are a few counts of this clone. The V gene is TRBV7-2, the J gene TRBJ2-3; TRBD2 matches 12 bases. The V segment lost 4 bases and the J segment 5 bases; nucleotides outside the gene matches: 4. The CDR3 length is 15 residues. The germline gives CDR1 SGHTA, CDR2 FQGNSA. The CDR3 nucleotides are TGTGCCAGCAGCTCCCTAGCGGGGGGGCAAGATACGCAGTATTTT. This codes for CASSSLAGGQDTQYF.

V gene TRBV7-9 combines with J gene TRBJ2-1, with 9 bases matching TRBD1. CDR3 length: 14 amino acids. The junction had 6 bases not matched to a gene; V was cut back by 4 bases and J by 8 bases. Germline CDR1 SEHNR, CDR2 FQNEAQ (reference sequence). CDR3 DNA sequence: TGTGCCAGCAGCTGGACAGGGGAGGAGGATGAGCAGTTCTTC. Protein sequence: CASSWTGEEDEQFF. Full variable domain (outside the CDR3, taken from reference TRBV7-9 and TRBJ2-1): DTGVSQNPRHKITKRGQNVTFRCDPISEHNRLYWYRQTLGQGPEFLTYFQNEAQLEKSRLLSDRFSAERPKGSFSTLEIQRTEQGDSAMYLCASSWTGEEDEQFFGPGTRLTVL.

J is TRBJ1-2 and V is TRBV29-1; 7 bases line up with TRBD1. CDR1 and CDR2 from the germline V gene are SQVTM and ANQGSEA. The CDR3 is made up of 13 amino acids. The V segment lost 6 bases and the J segment 1 base; nucleotides outside the gene matches: 5. CDR3 nucleotide sequence: TGCAGCGTGACAGGGCAGAATAACTATGGCTACACCTTC. Protein sequence: CSVTGQNNYGYTF.

The chain links TRBV19 to TRBJ2-7; TRBD2 matches at 13 bases. Germline V lookup: CDR1 LNHDA, CDR2 SQIVND (reference sequence). V lost 5 bases and J lost 7; bases outside the gene matches: 11. The CDR3 consists of 16 residues. The CDR3 DNA reads TGTGCCAGTAGTCAGACCGGGACTAGCGGGGAGGATGAGCAGTACTTC. Residues: CASSQTGTSGEDEQYF.

This sequence joins TRBV28 and TRBJ1-3; D may be TRBD1 (5 bases). This CDR3 is 15 amino acids long. Trimming pared 4 bases from V and 2 bases from J, leaving 12 bases between. Per germline, CDR1 MDHEN and CDR2 SYDVKM. The CDR3 DNA sequence: TGTGCCAGCAGTTCTCAGGGTGGGCCTGGAAACACCATATATTTT. Its translation: CASSSQGGPGNTIYF.